One and the same sample provided the 24 T cell receptor beta chains below, sequenced in a study of cytomegalovirus exposure and HLA in healthy donors. 60 Vbeta and 13 Jbeta primers were used in PCR. Sequenced by immunoSEQ multiplex PCR; TCRdb stores in-frame clones only, minus some. This table holds 150,000 to 160,000 clones, around 68% found once. Sequencing was done on a sample of PBMCs. The receptors come from a man aged 30 to 39 in good health and CMV-seronegative.

V gene TRBV7-2 combines with J gene TRBJ1-2; D not certain. This CDR3 has 13 amino acids. The ends were cut back, 4 bases at V and 8 bases at J, with 14 bases in the middle. Germline CDR1 SGHTA, CDR2 FQGNSA. The CDR3: CASSSIAVSGYTF. The DNA for the CDR3 is TGTGCCAGCAGCTCGATAGCCGTTAGCGGCTACACCTTC.

The chain is built from TRBV7-2 and TRBJ1-1; TRBD1 might be the D (5 bases). The CDR3 has 13 amino acids. Trimming took 3 bases from V and 5 from J, leaving 10 bases between them. The germline V gene encodes CDR1 SGHTA and CDR2 FQGNSA. CDR3 residues: CASSFRAPTEAFF. The CDR3 DNA reads TGTGCCAGCAGCTTCAGGGCGCCGACTGAAGCTTTCTTT.

A single count supports this clone. V is TRBV29-1 and J is TRBJ2-7; 10 positions match TRBD1. The CDR3 runs to 13 residues. Germline CDR1 reads SQVTM; CDR2 reads ANQGSEA. J was trimmed by 4 bases and V by 4 bases; bases with no gene match: 4. The DNA of the CDR3 is TGCAGCGTTGGGGGGACAGGGGCTTACGAGCAGTACTTC. Protein sequence: CSVGGTGAYEQYF.

This chain uses TRBV6-1 with TRBJ1-2; TRBD1 aligns across 8 bases. CDR1 is MNHNS and CDR2 is SASEGT in the germline V gene. The CDR3 has 15 amino acids. Losses at the gene ends were 3 bases for V and 3 bases for J; bases not matched to a gene: 6. The chain's CDR3 is CASSDETGDYYGYTF. In DNA form, the CDR3 reads TGTGCCAGCAGTGATGAGACAGGGGATTACTATGGCTACACCTTC.

The rearrangement links TRBV27 to TRBJ2-3; the D gene is possibly TRBD1 (7 bases). The germline V gene encodes CDR1 MNHEY and CDR2 SMNVEV (reference sequence). With 3 bases removed from V and 0 bases from J, the gap between germline ends came to 19 bases. The CDR3 is 18 residues long. In DNA, the CDR3 is TGTGCCAGCAGTTTTGTACAGGGGAGGACAACTAGCACAGATACGCAGTATTTT. Encoded protein: CASSFVQGRTTSTDTQYF.

The rearrangement joins TRBV5-4 to TRBJ2-5; D perhaps matches TRBD1 (6 bases). CDR3 length: 13 residues. Germline CDR1 reads SGHNT; CDR2 reads YYREEE (reference sequence). Trimming pared 2 bases from V and 9 bases from J, leaving 14 bases between. The CDR3 sequence is CASSFHRVGSQYF. In DNA, the CDR3 is TGTGCCAGCAGCTTCCACAGGGTTGGGTCCCAGTACTTC.

This clone was recorded a few times. The J gene is TRBJ2-1, the V gene TRBV6-6; 7 positions agree with TRBD1. With V trimmed by 5 bases and J by 7 bases, 11 bases remained unmatched. CDR3 length: 15 amino acids. Germline assignment: CDR1 MNHNY and CDR2 SVGAGI (reference sequence). For the CDR3, the DNA is TGTGCCAGCAGTAACCCACAGGGGCAGGGTAATGAGCAGTTCTTC. It is translated as CASSNPQGQGNEQFF.

CDR3 sequence reads: CASSLLYQGNQPQHF. CDR3 nucleotide sequence: TGTGCCAGCAGCTTGCTTTACCAGGGAAATCAGCCCCAGCATTTT. This sequence joins TRBV7-8 and TRBJ1-5; D might be TRBD1 (5 bases). Germline V gives CDR1 SGHVS, CDR2 FQNEAQ. The V end was cut by 3 bases, the J end by 4 bases, with 13 bases between. CDR3 length: 15 amino acids.

The CDR3 protein is CASSPGTGYSNQPQHF. CDR3 DNA: TGTGCCAGCAGCCCGGGGACAGGCTATAGCAATCAGCCCCAGCATTTT. This rearrangement joins TRBV14 to TRBJ1-5; 8 bases match TRBD1. The ends lost 4 bases at V and 0 bases at J; junction bases unmatched: 5. CDR1 and CDR2 from the germline V gene are SGHDN and FVKESK. This CDR3 region has 16 residues.

V is TRBV7-2 and J is TRBJ2-6; 7 bases line up with TRBD1. Germline assignment: CDR1 SGHTA and CDR2 FQGNSA. V was pared by 1 base and J by 2 bases, with 2 bases of the junction left unmatched. The CDR3 spans 16 residues. The CDR3 region is CASSLVDRAGANVLTF. CDR3 nucleotides: TGTGCCAGCAGCTTAGTCGACAGGGCTGGGGCCAACGTCCTGACTTTC.

V and J are TRBV9 and TRBJ2-2; tentative D call: TRBD2 (6 bases). Germline CDR1 and CDR2: SGDLS and YYNGEE. This CDR3 spans 16 amino acids. The V and J ends lost 3 bases and 7 bases respectively, with 19 bases between them. The CDR3 region is CASSAPGRGRGGELFF. The CDR3 coding sequence is TGTGCCAGCAGCGCCCCGGGGCGGGGAAGAGGCGGGGAGCTGTTTTTT.

The chain recombines TRBV6-1 with TRBJ1-2; D not resolved. The CDR3 covers 12 residues. Trimming stripped 4 bases from V and 4 bases from J, with 7 bases between. Germline loops: CDR1 MNHNS, CDR2 SASEGT. For the CDR3, the DNA is TGTGCCAGCAGTGCAGGACTCTATGGCTACACCTTC. Translating it yields CASSAGLYGYTF.

V and J are TRBV7-3 and TRBJ2-3; 7 nucleotides line up with TRBD2. This CDR3 is built from 14 residues. Germline V lookup: CDR1 SGHTA, CDR2 FQGTGA. The junction had 6 bases not matched to a gene; V was cut back by 5 bases and J by 4 bases. CDR3 sequence (DNA): TGTGCCAGCAGCCTGGGGGGGAGGGCAGATACGCAGTATTTT. Protein product: CASSLGGRADTQYF.

J is TRBJ2-5 and V is TRBV28; 12 bases agree with TRBD1. This CDR3 spans 17 amino acids. The ends lost 2 bases at V and 4 bases at J; junction bases unmatched: 8. Germline lookup yields CDR1 MDHEN and CDR2 SYDVKM. CDR3 sequence: CASSLTTGTGGRETQYF. The CDR3 bases are TGTGCCAGCAGTTTAACAACCGGGACAGGGGGCCGAGAGACCCAGTACTTC.

The J gene is TRBJ2-5, the V gene TRBV7-2; 7 bases fit TRBD2. V was clipped by 3 bases and J by 3 bases; unmatched bases: 13. This CDR3 has 17 amino acids. CDR1 is SGHTA and CDR2 is FQGNSA in the germline V gene. CDR3 sequence reads: CASSLSPSGGGKETQYF. The CDR3, as DNA: TGTGCCAGCAGCTTGTCTCCTAGTGGCGGGGGAAAAGAGACCCAGTACTTC.

J is TRBJ1-2 and V is TRBV2; D possibly corresponds to TRBD1 (6 bases). This CDR3 has 13 residues. CDR1 SNHLY and CDR2 FYNNEI come from the germline V gene. V lost 3 bases and J lost 4, with 9 bases in between. CDR3 sequence reads: CASSDRGIYGYTF. CDR3 nucleotide sequence: TGTGCCAGCAGTGACAGGGGAATCTATGGCTACACCTTC.

The rearrangement links TRBV28 to TRBJ2-3, with TRBD1 identical over 7 bases. The V gene end was trimmed by 8 bases and the J gene end by 6 bases; junction bases not matched to a gene: 14. The CDR3 covers 15 residues. The germline V gene has CDR1 MDHEN and CDR2 SYDVKM. The CDR3 DNA reads TGTGCCAGCCAGCCCCAGAGGGGGCCCGGGGATACGCAGTATTTT. This codes for CASQPQRGPGDTQYF. Complete variable domain (other parts from reference TRBV28 and TRBJ2-3): DVKVTQSSRYLVKRTGEKVFLECVQDMDHENMFWYRQDPGLGLRLIYFSYDVKMKEKGDIPEGYSVSREKKERFSLILESASTNQTSMYLCASQPQRGPGDTQYFGPGTRLTVL.

This clone has a handful of counts. This chain uses TRBV5-4 with TRBJ2-2; TRBD1 matches at 9 bases. The germline V gene encodes CDR1 SGHNT and CDR2 YYREEE (reference sequence). This CDR3 has 16 amino acids. The trim removed 0 bases at V and 4 bases at J, leaving 4 bases unmatched. The CDR3 here is CASSLAETGGTGELFF. CDR3 nucleotides: TGTGCCAGCAGCTTGGCCGAGACAGGGGGCACCGGGGAGCTGTTTTTT.

This rearrangement joins TRBV13 to TRBJ2-1; TRBD2 matches 7 bases. Germline V gene sequence: CDR1 PRHDT, CDR2 FYEKMQ (reference sequence). This CDR3 is 14 amino acids long. After removal of 6 bases from V and 5 bases from J, the junction contained 7 bases not matched to a gene. The CDR3 nucleotides read TGTGCCAGCAGGTTCCCAGGGACTAACAATGAGCAGTTCTTC. This translates into CASRFPGTNNEQFF.

V and J are TRBV4-3 and TRBJ1-2; maybe TRBD1 (6 bases). CDR1 and CDR2 (germline): LGHNA, YSLEER. Trimming took 4 bases from V and 3 from J, leaving 12 bases between them. The CDR3 length is 14 residues. The CDR3 is CASSRGGRDYGYTF. The CDR3 DNA reads TGCGCCAGCAGCCGCGGGGGGCGAGACTATGGCTACACCTTC.

J is TRBJ2-5 and V is TRBV6-6; the D gene is possibly TRBD2 (6 bases). V lost 4 bases, J lost 4 bases, and 19 bases lay in between. This CDR3 region has 16 residues. CDR1 and CDR2 from the germline V gene are MNHNY and SVGAGI (reference sequence). This chain's CDR3 is CASSSWTIAAGETQYF. CDR3 coding DNA: TGTGCCAGCAGTTCCTGGACTATTGCGGCGGGAGAGACCCAGTACTTC.

The CDR3 region has the DNA TGTGCCAGCAGTGGACAGGGACGATTTCAGCCCCAGCATTTT. It is translated as CASSGQGRFQPQHF. The rearrangement uses TRBV2 and TRBJ1-5; 7 bases fit TRBD1. Germline loops: CDR1 SNHLY, CDR2 FYNNEI. The CDR3 consists of 14 residues. V lost 4 bases to trimming and J lost 6 bases; unmatched junction nucleotides: 6.

The chain joins TRBV28 to TRBJ2-7; 9 bases match TRBD2. The ends lost 6 bases at V and 2 bases at J; junction bases unmatched: 5. The germline V gene encodes CDR1 MDHEN and CDR2 SYDVKM. The CDR3 is made up of 14 amino acids. The CDR3 reads CASRGSGRAYEQYF. CDR3 in DNA: TGTGCCAGCAGGGGTAGCGGGAGAGCCTACGAGCAGTACTTC.

The gene calls are TRBV28 and TRBJ1-6, with D hard to call. Between the trimmed V and J ends, which lost 8 bases and 11 bases, there was a span of 13 bases. CDR1 and CDR2 from the germline V gene are MDHEN and SYDVKM. There are 12 residues in the CDR3. The CDR3 region is CASGARGAPLHF. The CDR3 DNA follows: TGTGCCAGCGGAGCCCGGGGTGCACCCCTCCACTTT.